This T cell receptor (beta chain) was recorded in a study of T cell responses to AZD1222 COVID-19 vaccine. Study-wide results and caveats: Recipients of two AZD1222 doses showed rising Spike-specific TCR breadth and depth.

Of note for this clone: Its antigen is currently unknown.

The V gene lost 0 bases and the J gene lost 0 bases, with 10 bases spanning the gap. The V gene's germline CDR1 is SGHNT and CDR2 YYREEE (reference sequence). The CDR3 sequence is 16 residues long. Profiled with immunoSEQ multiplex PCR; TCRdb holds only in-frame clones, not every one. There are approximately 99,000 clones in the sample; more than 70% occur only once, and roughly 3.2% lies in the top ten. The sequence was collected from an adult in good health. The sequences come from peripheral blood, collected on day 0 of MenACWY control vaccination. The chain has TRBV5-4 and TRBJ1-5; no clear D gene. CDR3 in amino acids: CASSLGAPDSNQPQHF. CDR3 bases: TGTGCCAGCAGCTTGGGAGCCCCCGATAGCAATCAGCCCCAGCATTTT.